This T cell receptor (beta chain) emerged from a study of cytomegalovirus exposure and HLA in healthy donors (dated by TCRdb to about 2017). About the investigation overall: According to an earlier analysis of several hundred of the donors, about 179 million T cells yielded roughly 110 million unique TCR beta sequences and roughly 280 Gb of sequence data. An earlier analysis of about 600 of the donors used high-throughput TCR beta sequencing to judge whether each TCR beta V gene segment behaved as functional or pseudogenic. Of the roughly 410 genotyped donors, 70% to 90% were placed in the genetic ancestry cluster associated with self-reported Caucasian donors. A later analysis re-examined previously published TCR beta repertoires from around 670 donors and added high-resolution HLA genotyping to investigate patterns of TCR occurrence. The aim of the study was to test whether cataloging public T cell receptors could identify signatures of past pathogen exposure. A later genetic analysis took genome-wide SNP genotypes for about 65% of the 666 donors and used that subset as a discovery cohort. On average, roughly 240,000 unique TCR beta nucleotide sequences were sequenced per donor among a few hundred genotyped donors of the cohort, with 15% to 20% of those sequences being non-productive. Five DR-DQ haplotypes were treated as single units for association and clustering because of strong linkage in the cohort. The later analysis used no new phenotypic data to find candidate immune exposures, relying instead on TCR beta sequences and their occurrence across donors. HLA typing covered class I and class II loci at four-digit resolution. Alongside the repertoire data, information on donor age, sex, ethnicity and CMV serostatus was compiled. An early release covering more than 500 HLA-typed donors comprised roughly 300 gigabases of sequencing data and 85 million to 100 million unique TCR sequences. Typing coverage varied by locus: 629-630 donors for A, B, C, DRB1 and DQB1; more than 500 for DQA1; some 610 for DPA1; about 450 for DPB1. All discovery cohort repertoires had been generated on a single sequencing platform. In addition to the first cohort of hundreds of subjects, a separate validation cohort of 120 different subjects was used. To predict cytomegalovirus infection status, the study brought together high-throughput TCR immunosequencing, statistical association of individual TCRs with disease status, and machine learning. The study used immunosequencing to profile the T cell repertoires of under 700 subjects and linked those repertoires to cytomegalovirus serostatus.

The study at large found these results: According to a later analysis, parvovirus B19, influenza, CMV and Epstein-Barr virus appeared linked to several top co-occurrence clusters. Most TCR sequences were seen in very few donors, while some public TCRs were found in many individuals. A further reported finding was that TCR beta sequences accurately predicted the HLA-A and HLA-B alleles for most subjects in the first cohort. In a later genetic analysis, a missense DCLRE1C variant was associated with V-gene and J-gene trimming of TCR beta chains, and the association was replicated in an independent cohort. At a false discovery rate of 0.05, a later analysis linked 16,000 or so TCR beta sequences to specific HLA alleles. In a later analysis, TCR association rates were found to vary across HLA loci, with the most associated TCRs seen for DRB1 alleles and the fewest for HLA-C alleles. The cohort was sequenced for TCR beta chains only, and without alpha or paired-chain data the features that could be detected were limited. The study gave a list of under 200 TCR beta chains associated with cytomegalovirus. Compared with the roughly 600-donor mean, donors in an Asian-associated ancestry cluster had fewer N-insertions in productive TCRs, according to a later genetic analysis. Because the 87-base-pair reads could not distinguish some IMGT-functional V segments, including TRBV6-2 and TRBV6-3, those segments were excluded. Because some donors lacked HLA typing at each locus, the association tests relied only on the typed subset. The classifier was reported to diagnose cytomegalovirus status with high specificity and sensitivity in both the original cohort and the validation cohort. Correlated functional status among segregating V segments might reflect linkage disequilibrium, but an unknown experimental factor could not be ruled out. The authors suggested that the approach could potentially be extended to other disease states and immunological phenotypes. In vitro tests confirmed that a few of the cytomegalovirus-associated TCR beta chains recognize cytomegalovirus antigens. In a later analysis, HLA-associated TCR beta chains showed more clonal expansion and lower generation probabilities than non-associated chains that were equally common. Broadly in line with IMGT annotations, most TCR beta V segments showed up in productive rearrangements about 87% or about 30% of the time in an earlier analysis of 587 of the donors. A cluster of highly shared sequence variants was judged likely to be a technical artifact of the sequencing pipeline. In a later analysis, most CMV-associated TCR beta chains were found to appear HLA-restricted, with HLA associations seemingly driven largely by CMV exposure. Because counts were too low, roughly 18 rarely observed V segments, including chromosome 9 orphons, were left out of the earlier analysis of approximately 500 of the donors. The only immune exposure information available for the cohort was CMV serostatus. The presence/absence analyses assumed that sequencing depth was roughly uniform across donors, and that assumption may not be true. Strong co-occurrence of HLA alleles, especially DR and DQ, made assigning TCR associations to individual alleles difficult.

Library preparation used the immunoSEQ multiplex PCR assay. The multiplex PCR relied on a mix of 60 forward primers for TCR Vbeta segments and 13 reverse primers for TCR Jbeta segments. The CDR3 region of rearranged TCR beta genes was amplified from genomic DNA by a multiplex PCR assay. Amplified TCR beta libraries were sequenced as 87-base-pair reads on the Illumina HiSeq System. In the authors' own workflow: A later analysis tallied 80 million to 95 million unique TCR beta chains across the roughly 610 repertoires, and 10 million to 11 million of those chains were shared by two or more donors. A nearest-neighbor algorithm error-corrected the raw reads and collapsed the reads into unique sequences, merging closely related sequences to remove PCR and sequencing errors. Alignment of CDR3 sequences to IMGT reference sequences was used to assign V, D and J gene segments. Each retained sequence needed at least a six-nucleotide match to both a V gene segment and a J gene segment. Rearrangements were called productive when the CDR3 lacked stop codons and stayed in frame with V and J; all others were non-productive. Following IMGT convention, CDR3 was defined as the stretch from the second conserved V-encoded cysteine up to the conserved J-encoded phenylalanine. The earlier analysis of about 640 of the donors excluded any sequence lacking an unambiguous match to a single V gene segment. An earlier analysis of 587 of the donors called V segments functional above 56.7% productive rearrangements and segregating when the between-donor standard deviation exceeded 5%. To diagnose cytomegalovirus status from the catalog of TCR beta chain sequences, a statistical classification framework was built. A later analysis assigned V and J genes by comparing TCR nucleotide sequences with IMGT/GENE-DB human TR gene sequences. A later analysis assigned CDR3 sequences and most-parsimonious VDJ recombination scenarios with the TCRdist pipeline. In a later analysis, each TCR beta chain was defined by its CDR3 amino acid sequence together with its V-gene family, and reads without a unique V-gene family were excluded. A later analysis removed over 500 highly shared, low-generation-probability nucleotide sequences to deal with suspected cross-contamination and a sequencing artifact. A later analysis calculated a clonal expansion index for each public chain from normalized within-repertoire ranks of inferred template counts. A later analysis computed generation probabilities with a VDJ recombination model fitted to out-of-frame rearrangements, and checked the results against IGoR. Hypergeometric tests were used in a later analysis to score TCR-TCR, TCR-HLA and TCR-CMV co-occurrence, with a repertoire-size bias correction applied to the TCR pairs. In a later analysis, false discovery rates were estimated by permuting HLA or CMV assignments 20 times. In a later analysis, co-occurring TCRs were grouped using DBSCAN, with TCRdist sequence similarity added in when clustering inside HLA-allele-positive subsets. Co-occurrence clustering excluded repertoires with fewer than 30,000 or more than 120,000 public chains, plus five with anomalous nucleotide sharing. In its TCRdb copy, this immuneACCESS table keeps in-frame sequences only and misses some clones. Where compared with another copy, unresolved V genes explain less than half of these, and the others have no known cause. That table supplies the V and J calls and clone size; D and trimming were determined from the DNA. The sample table shows around 110,000 clones, and 75% are seen once. Clones ranked in the top ten supply roughly 2.9% of the sample.

The V and J ends are trimmed by 0 bases and 8 bases, leaving 11 bases between them. Counted from cysteine to phenylalanine, this CDR3 has 14 amino acids. Here the CDR3 DNA is all that survives: 42 bases in frame from base 1. CDR1 and CDR2 (MNHEY, SVGAGI) derive from the germline V gene. The cohort was made up of approximately 670 healthy bone marrow donors. At the time of sampling, all cohort members were nominally healthy, though unrecorded immune exposures were likely present. The donor tested CMV seropositive, placing the donor among the 289 seropositive members of the cohort. Each donor provided a peripheral blood sample, and peripheral blood mononuclear cells were used for TCR beta sequencing. The Qiagen DNeasy Blood Extraction Kit was used to extract genomic DNA from the blood cell samples. As concerns this clone: Its binding antigen is unknown. There are no base qualities to consult, and no much larger clone falls within one base.

This chain joins TRBV6-5 to TRBJ2-1; a tentative D match to TRBD1 spans 5 bases. The sequenced sample was PBMCs. The origin of this receptor is a male donor in good health and CMV-seropositive. The DNA sequence follows: TGTGCCAGCAGTTACTCGGGCAGGGATGATGAGCAGTTCTTC. The translation is CASSYSGRDDEQFF.